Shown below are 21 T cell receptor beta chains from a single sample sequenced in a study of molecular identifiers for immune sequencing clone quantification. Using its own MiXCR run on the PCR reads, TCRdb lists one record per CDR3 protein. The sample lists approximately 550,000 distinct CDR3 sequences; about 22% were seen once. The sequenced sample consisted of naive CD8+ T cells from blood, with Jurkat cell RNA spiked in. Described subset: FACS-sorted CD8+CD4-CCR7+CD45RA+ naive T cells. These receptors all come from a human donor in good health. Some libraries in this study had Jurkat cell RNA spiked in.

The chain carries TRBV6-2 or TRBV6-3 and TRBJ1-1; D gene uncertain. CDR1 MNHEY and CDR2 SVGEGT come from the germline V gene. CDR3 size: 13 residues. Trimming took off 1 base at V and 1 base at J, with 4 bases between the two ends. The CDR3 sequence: CASSYLANTEAFF. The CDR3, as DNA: TGTGCCAGCAGTTACTTGGCGAACACTGAAGCTTTCTTT.

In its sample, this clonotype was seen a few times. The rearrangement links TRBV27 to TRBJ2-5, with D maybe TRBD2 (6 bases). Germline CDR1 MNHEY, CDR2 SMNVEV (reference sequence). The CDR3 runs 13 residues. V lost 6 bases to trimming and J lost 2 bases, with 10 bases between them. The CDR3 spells CASSMGLQETQYF. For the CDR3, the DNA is TGTGCCAGCAGCATGGGACTTCAAGAGACCCAGTACTTC.

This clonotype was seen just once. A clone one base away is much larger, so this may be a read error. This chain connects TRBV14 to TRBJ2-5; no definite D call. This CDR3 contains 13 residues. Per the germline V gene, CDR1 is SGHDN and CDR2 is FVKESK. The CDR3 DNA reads TGTACCAGCAGCCAAGTCCGCTTGGAGACCCAGTACTTC. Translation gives CTSSQVRLETQYF.

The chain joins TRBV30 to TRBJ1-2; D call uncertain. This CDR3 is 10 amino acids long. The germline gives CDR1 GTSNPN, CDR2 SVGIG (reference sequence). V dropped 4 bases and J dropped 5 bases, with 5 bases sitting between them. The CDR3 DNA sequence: TGTGCCTGGATTCATTATGGCTACACCTTC. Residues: CAWIHYGYTF.

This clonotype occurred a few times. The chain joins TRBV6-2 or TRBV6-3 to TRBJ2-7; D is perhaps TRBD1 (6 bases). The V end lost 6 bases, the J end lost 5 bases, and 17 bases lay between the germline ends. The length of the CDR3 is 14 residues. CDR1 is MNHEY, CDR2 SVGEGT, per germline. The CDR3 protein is CASRDRNREHEQYF. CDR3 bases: TGTGCCAGCAGAGACCGGAACAGGGAGCACGAGCAGTACTTC.

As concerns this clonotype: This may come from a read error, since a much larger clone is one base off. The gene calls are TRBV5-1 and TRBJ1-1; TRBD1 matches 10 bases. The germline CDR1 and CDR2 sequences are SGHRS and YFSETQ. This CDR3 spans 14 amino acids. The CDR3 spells CASSWTGGGTEVFF. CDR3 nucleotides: TGCGCCAGCAGCTGGACAGGGGGTGGCACTGAAGTTTTCTTT.

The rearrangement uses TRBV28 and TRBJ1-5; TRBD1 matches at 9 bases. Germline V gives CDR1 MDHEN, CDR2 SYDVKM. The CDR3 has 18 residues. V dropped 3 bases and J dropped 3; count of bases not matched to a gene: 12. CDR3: CASSFLRDRALNNQPQHF. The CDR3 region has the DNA TGTGCCAGCAGTTTCCTCCGGGACAGGGCTTTGAACAATCAGCCCCAGCATTTT.

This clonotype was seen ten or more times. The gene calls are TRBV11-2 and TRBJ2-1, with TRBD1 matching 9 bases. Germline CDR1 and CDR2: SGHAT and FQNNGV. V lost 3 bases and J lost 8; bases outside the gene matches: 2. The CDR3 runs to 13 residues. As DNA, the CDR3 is TGTGCCAGCAGCTTCACAGGGGGCCATGAGCAGTTCTTC. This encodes CASSFTGGHEQFF.

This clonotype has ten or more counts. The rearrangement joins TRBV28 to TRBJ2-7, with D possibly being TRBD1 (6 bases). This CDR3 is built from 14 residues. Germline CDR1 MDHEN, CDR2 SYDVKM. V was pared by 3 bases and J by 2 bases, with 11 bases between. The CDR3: CASSFSGTTYEQYF. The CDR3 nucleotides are TGTGCCAGCAGTTTCTCCGGGACAACCTACGAGCAGTACTTC.

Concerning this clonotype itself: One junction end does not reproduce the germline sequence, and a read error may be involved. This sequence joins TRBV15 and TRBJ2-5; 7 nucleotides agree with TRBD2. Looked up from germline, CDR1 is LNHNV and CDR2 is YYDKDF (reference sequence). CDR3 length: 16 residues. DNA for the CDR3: TGTGCCACCAGCCGAGAAACGACGGGGGAGGGAGAGACCCAGTACTTC. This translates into CATSRETTGEGETQYF.

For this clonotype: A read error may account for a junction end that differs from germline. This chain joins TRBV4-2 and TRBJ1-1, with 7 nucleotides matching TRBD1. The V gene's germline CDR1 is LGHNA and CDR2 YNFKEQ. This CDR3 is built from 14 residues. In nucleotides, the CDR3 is TGTGCCAGCGGCCAAGACAGGGTAGGCACTGAAGCTTTCTTT. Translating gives CASGQDRVGTEAFF.

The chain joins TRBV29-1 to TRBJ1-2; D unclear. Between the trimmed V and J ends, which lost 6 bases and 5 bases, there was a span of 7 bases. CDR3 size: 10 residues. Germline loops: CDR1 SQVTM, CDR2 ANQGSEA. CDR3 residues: CSVREYGYTF. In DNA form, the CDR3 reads TGCAGCGTGAGGGAGTATGGCTACACCTTC.

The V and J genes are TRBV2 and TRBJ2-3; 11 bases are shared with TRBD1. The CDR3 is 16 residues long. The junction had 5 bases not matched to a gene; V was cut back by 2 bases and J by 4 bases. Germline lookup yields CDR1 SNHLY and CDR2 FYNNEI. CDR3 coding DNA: TGTGCCAGCAGTGAATTTGGGACAGGGGGACCAGATACGCAGTATTTT. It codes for CASSEFGTGGPDTQYF.

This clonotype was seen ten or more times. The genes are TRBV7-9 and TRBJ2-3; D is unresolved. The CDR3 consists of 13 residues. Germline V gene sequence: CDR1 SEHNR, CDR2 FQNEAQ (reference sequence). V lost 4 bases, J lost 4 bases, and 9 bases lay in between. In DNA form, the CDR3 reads TGTGCCAGCAGCTCAAGCGTCGCAGATACGCAGTATTTT. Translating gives CASSSSVADTQYF.

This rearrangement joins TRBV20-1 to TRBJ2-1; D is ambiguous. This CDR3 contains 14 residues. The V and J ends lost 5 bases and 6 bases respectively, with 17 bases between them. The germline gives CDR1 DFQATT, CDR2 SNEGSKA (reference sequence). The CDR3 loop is CSAPGLPIFNEQFF. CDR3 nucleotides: TGCAGTGCTCCTGGGCTCCCAATCTTCAATGAGCAGTTCTTC.

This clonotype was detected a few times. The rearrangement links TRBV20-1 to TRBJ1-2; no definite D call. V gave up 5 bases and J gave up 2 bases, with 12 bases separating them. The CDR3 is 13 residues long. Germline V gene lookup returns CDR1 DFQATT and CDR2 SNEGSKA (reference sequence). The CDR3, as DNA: TGCAGTGCTCCGAGGGAAGACAACTATGGCTACACCTTC. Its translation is CSAPREDNYGYTF.

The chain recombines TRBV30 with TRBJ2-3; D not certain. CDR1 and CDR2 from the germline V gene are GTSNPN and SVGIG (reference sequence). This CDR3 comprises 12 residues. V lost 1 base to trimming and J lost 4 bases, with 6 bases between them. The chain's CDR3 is CAWSDLADTQYF. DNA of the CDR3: TGTGCCTGGAGTGACCTAGCAGATACGCAGTATTTT.

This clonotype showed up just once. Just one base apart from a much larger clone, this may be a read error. The CDR3 protein is CSAGLGLAAPYEQCF. In DNA form, the CDR3 reads TGCAGTGCAGGTCTGGGACTAGCGGCCCCCTACGAGCAGTGCTTC. The genes are TRBV20-1 and TRBJ2-7; 11 bases map to TRBD2. Looked up from germline, CDR1 is DFQATT and CDR2 is SNEGSKA (reference sequence). The length of the CDR3 is 15 residues.

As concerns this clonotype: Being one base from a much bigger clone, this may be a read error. In nucleotides, the CDR3 is TGTGCCATCGGGTTGGAGGCAGGTACGCAGTATTTT. Its protein product is CAIGLEAGTQYF. The J gene is TRBJ2-3, the V gene TRBV10-3; perhaps TRBD2 as D (5 bases). The length of the CDR3 is 12 residues. Trimming removed 8 bases from V and 8 bases from J, with 14 bases in between. Germline V gene lookup returns CDR1 ENHRY and CDR2 SYGVKD.

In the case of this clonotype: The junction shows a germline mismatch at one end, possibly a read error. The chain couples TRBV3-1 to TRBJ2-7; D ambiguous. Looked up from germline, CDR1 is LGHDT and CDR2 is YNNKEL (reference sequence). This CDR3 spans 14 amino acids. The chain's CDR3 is CASSPEVFSYEQCF. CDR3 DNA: TGTGCCAGCAGTCCCGAGGTGTTCTCCTACGAGCAGTGCTTC.

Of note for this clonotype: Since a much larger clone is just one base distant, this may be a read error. CDR3 region: CASSKTENTEAFF. CDR3 bases: TGTGCCAGCAGTAAGACAGAGAACACTGAAGCTTTCTTT. The V and J genes are TRBV27 and TRBJ1-1; D perhaps matches TRBD1 (5 bases). V lost 5 bases and J 1 base, leaving 8 bases between the germline ends. Germline loops: CDR1 MNHEY, CDR2 SMNVEV (reference sequence). CDR3 size: 13 residues.